This T cell receptor (beta chain) was sequenced in a study of blood T cell repertoires in COVID-19. The CDR3 extends over 18 amino acids. The ends lost 5 bases at V and 0 bases at J; junction bases unmatched: 16. The germline V gene has CDR1 PRHDT and CDR2 FYEKMQ (reference sequence). TCRdb's copy holds only in-frame clones and misses some; the assay was immunoSEQ multiplex PCR. The sample consists of fewer than 350,000 clones, around 91% of them appearing once. The TCR was taken from a woman aged 18-29 years with acute COVID-19. Input material: PBMCs or T cells enriched from blood (not recorded which). The rearrangement joins TRBV13 to TRBJ2-7; TRBD2 agrees at 7 bases. CDR3 sequence: CASSRPGGIGLTSYEQYF. The CDR3 DNA reads as TGTGCCAGCAGCCGCCCGGGAGGTATCGGCCTCACCTCCTACGAGCAGTACTTC.